This T cell receptor (beta chain) was found in a study of neurological immune-mediated disorders. General study findings and limits: The expanded clones of different subjects shared no CDR3 amino acid sequences (suggesting private repertoires in all groups).

TCRdb reprocessed the 5' RACE reads via MiXCR and lists one record per CDR3 protein. The sample holds over 50,000 distinct CDR3 sequences; 5.2% are singletons and the top ten take about 5.3%. This clonotype was counted a single time. Its antigen is not identified. Germline CDR1 SGDLS, CDR2 YYNGEE. With V trimmed by 4 bases and J by 10 bases, 14 bases remained unmatched. The CDR3 runs 16 residues. The clonotype originates from a human donor with multiple sclerosis. The donor label of this sample is uncertain. Sequences were obtained from PBMCs. The V gene is TRBV9, the J gene TRBJ2-1; 10 bases map to TRBD2. CDR3 in amino acids: CASSSGGGLAVLEQFF. The CDR3 DNA sequence: TGTGCCAGCAGCTCAGGGGGCGGACTAGCGGTCCTGGAGCAGTTCTTC.